A single sample is the source of the 26 T cell receptor beta chains below, sequenced in a study of cytomegalovirus exposure and HLA in healthy donors. The PCR employed 60 Vbeta primers together with 13 Jbeta primers. The protocol was immunoSEQ multiplex PCR, while the TCRdb copy is restricted to in-frame clones and leaves out a portion. The sample yields 210,000 or so clones, around 83% seen once. The sequenced sample consisted of PBMCs. Source of these receptors: a girl under 18 in good health and CMV-seronegative.

The chain couples TRBV30 to TRBJ2-7, with D hard to call. Trimming stripped 1 base from V and 6 bases from J, with 7 bases between. The CDR3 length is 11 residues. The germline V gene has CDR1 GTSNPN and CDR2 SVGIG (reference sequence). The CDR3 spells CAWSGLAEQYF. CDR3 nucleotide sequence: TGTGCCTGGAGTGGACTGGCCGAGCAGTACTTC.

The V and J genes are TRBV7-8 and TRBJ2-7; weak D call: TRBD2 (5 bases). The CDR3 has 13 residues. V dropped 5 bases and J dropped 4 bases, with 12 bases sitting between them. Looked up from germline, CDR1 is SGHVS and CDR2 is FQNEAQ. The CDR3 spells CASSPGWSYEQYF. The CDR3 DNA reads as TGTGCCAGCAGCCCGGGGTGGTCGTACGAGCAGTACTTC.

V is TRBV29-1 and J is TRBJ2-1; TRBD2 might be the D (6 bases). This CDR3 region has 15 residues. The germline V gene has CDR1 SQVTM and CDR2 ANQGSEA. V shed 1 base and J shed 6 bases, with 16 bases lying between them. The CDR3 region has the DNA TGCAGCGTTGAAGGGAGGGACTCCTTACCCAATGAGCAGTTCTTC. It codes for CSVEGRDSLPNEQFF.

Notes on this clone: At the DNA level, this CDR3 is encoded by other sequences in the same sample as well. The chain combines TRBV4-2 with TRBJ1-4; D is unclear. CDR1 and CDR2 (germline): LGHNA, YNFKEQ. The CDR3 spans 15 residues. V was trimmed by 1 base and J by 8 bases, leaving 14 bases between them. CDR3 sequence: CASSQAREKREKLFF. The DNA of the CDR3 is TGTGCCAGCAGCCAAGCTCGGGAGAAGCGAGAAAAACTGTTTTTT.

This CDR3 reads CAWSPDSWRGNEQFF. In DNA, the CDR3 is TGTGCCTGGAGCCCAGATAGCTGGAGGGGAAATGAGCAGTTCTTC. The V gene is TRBV30, the J gene TRBJ2-1, with a possible D match to TRBD2 (6 bases). V lost 3 bases, J lost 7 bases, and 19 bases lay in between. The CDR3 is 15 residues long. Looked up from germline, CDR1 is GTSNPN and CDR2 is SVGIG (reference sequence). Full variable domain (missing parts from reference TRBV30 and TRBJ2-1): SQTIHQWPATLVQPVGSPLSLECTVEGTSNPNLYWYRQAAGRGLQLLFYSVGIGQISSEVPQNLSASRPQDRQFILSSKKLLLSDSGFYLCAWSPDSWRGNEQFFGPGTRLTVL.

The chain joins TRBV27 to TRBJ1-2; TRBD1 matches 7 bases. CDR3 length equals 11 residues. Germline lookup yields CDR1 MNHEY and CDR2 SMNVEV (reference sequence). Unmatched junction bases numbered 4, after V lost 7 bases and J lost 8 bases. This CDR3 reads CASKQGGGYTF. For the CDR3, the DNA is TGTGCCAGCAAGCAGGGGGGAGGCTACACCTTC.

The chain joins TRBV11-2 to TRBJ2-7; D is ambiguous. V was shortened by 5 bases and J by 3 bases, with 11 bases between the two germline ends. The CDR3 covers 13 residues. Germline V gene sequence: CDR1 SGHAT, CDR2 FQNNGV. CDR3 in DNA: TGTGCCAGCAGCCTACCGAGTATCTACGAGCAGTACTTC. It encodes CASSLPSIYEQYF.

The chain uses TRBV18 and TRBJ1-2, with a tentative D call TRBD1 (5 bases). V gave up 2 bases and J gave up 11 bases, with 12 bases separating them. The CDR3 covers 12 residues. CDR1 and CDR2 from the germline V gene are KGHSH and LQKENI. The CDR3 bases are TGTGCCAGCTCACCAGGGGCCGTCTGGTACACCTTC. Translated: CASSPGAVWYTF.

The V and J genes are TRBV7-3 and TRBJ2-1; maybe TRBD1 (6 bases). Trimming cost V 5 bases and J 3 bases, with 14 bases left between them. This CDR3 is built from 15 residues. Germline V CDR1 and CDR2: SGHTA, FQGTGA. The CDR3: CASSPRGGNYNEQFF. CDR3 bases: TGTGCCAGCAGCCCCAGGGGTGGCAACTACAATGAGCAGTTCTTC.

The chain is built from TRBV27 and TRBJ1-6, with a possible D match to TRBD1 (6 bases). Germline V gene sequence: CDR1 MNHEY, CDR2 SMNVEV (reference sequence). Trimming shortened V by 6 bases and J by 16 bases, and 31 bases separated the two germline ends. The length of the CDR3 is 17 residues. The CDR3 region has the DNA TGTGCCAGCAGCCGCTCTAGTCAGGGGCCAAAAACTAGATCTCTCCACTTT. This codes for CASSRSSQGPKTRSLHF.

The chain has TRBV30 and TRBJ1-2; 9 bases are shared with TRBD1. Germline assignment: CDR1 GTSNPN and CDR2 SVGIG (reference sequence). This CDR3 is built from 17 residues. V gave up 6 bases and J gave up 3 bases; unmatched junction bases: 17. Here the CDR3 DNA reads TGTGCCTGCGCGCGTGGGGGTACAGGGGGCTTGGACTATGGCTACACCTTC. Translation: CACARGGTGGLDYGYTF.

This chain joins TRBV5-4 and TRBJ1-1; 10 positions match TRBD1. Germline V CDR1 and CDR2: SGHNT, YYREEE (reference sequence). The J segment lost 4 bases and the V segment lost 4 bases, leaving 1 base of the junction unmatched. The CDR3 is made up of 13 amino acids. CDR3 protein: CASSRDRGTEAFF. The CDR3 coding sequence is TGTGCCAGCAGCAGGGACAGGGGCACTGAAGCTTTCTTT.

This chain joins TRBV18 and TRBJ2-7; the D gene is possibly TRBD1 (5 bases). Germline CDR1 KGHSH, CDR2 LQKENI. V was shortened by 0 bases and J by 6 bases, with 12 bases between the two germline ends. CDR3 size: 14 residues. The chain's CDR3 is CASSPPSRGSEQYF. CDR3 DNA sequence: TGTGCCAGCTCACCACCTTCAAGGGGTTCCGAGCAGTACTTC.

V and J are TRBV6-1 and TRBJ2-7, with 9 nucleotides matching TRBD1. V lost 4 bases and J lost 5; bases outside the gene matches: 9. The CDR3 extends over 15 amino acids. Per germline, CDR1 MNHNS and CDR2 SASEGT. Here the CDR3 reads CASSATGTGSHEQYF. In nucleotides, the CDR3 is TGTGCCAGCAGTGCGACCGGGACAGGGTCCCACGAGCAGTACTTC.

The chain joins TRBV2 to TRBJ2-1; 10 nucleotides match TRBD2. The CDR3 length is 14 residues. The junction had 13 bases not matched to a gene; V was cut back by 7 bases and J by 13 bases. CDR1 is SNHLY, CDR2 FYNNEI, per germline. CDR3 in amino acids: CASKGRLAGEVQFF. The DNA for the CDR3 is TGTGCCAGCAAAGGTCGGCTAGCGGGAGAGGTCCAGTTCTTC.

This clone was picked up a small number of times. The gene calls are TRBV28 and TRBJ1-2; 9 bases map to TRBD1. V trimming: 8 bases; J trimming: 4 bases; junction bases outside the gene matches: 11. Germline CDR1 reads MDHEN; CDR2 reads SYDVKM. This CDR3 is built from 15 residues. The CDR3 nucleotides are TGTGCCAGCGTCCCGGGACAGGGTTGGAGCTATGGCTACACCTTC. It encodes CASVPGQGWSYGYTF.

The rearrangement joins TRBV6-5 to TRBJ2-1; TRBD2 might be the D (5 bases). Trimming removed 3 bases at V and 8 bases at J, with 8 bases between. There are 12 residues in the CDR3. Germline assignment: CDR1 MNHEY and CDR2 SVGAGI. The chain's CDR3 is CASSYEGDEQFF. The CDR3, as DNA: TGTGCCAGCAGTTATGAGGGCGATGAGCAGTTCTTC.

V is TRBV10-1 and J is TRBJ2-1; no reliable D call. Between the trimmed V and J ends, which lost 8 bases and 7 bases, there was a span of 9 bases. Per germline, CDR1 WNHNN and CDR2 SYGVQD (reference sequence). This CDR3 comprises 11 residues. The CDR3 reads CASLPCNEQFF. Written as DNA, the CDR3 is TGCGCCAGCCTCCCGTGTAATGAGCAGTTCTTC.

The rearrangement links TRBV5-4 to TRBJ2-3; 8 bases map to TRBD2. V was clipped by 0 bases and J by 1 base; unmatched bases: 4. Germline V CDR1 and CDR2: SGHNT, YYREEE (reference sequence). This CDR3 has 16 amino acids. CDR3 nucleotide sequence: TGTGCCAGCAGCTTGGGACTAGCGTTGGGCACAGATACGCAGTATTTT. Its protein is CASSLGLALGTDTQYF.

The chain couples TRBV4-2 to TRBJ2-7, with 9 bases lining up with TRBD2. Germline-derived CDR1 and CDR2 are LGHNA and YNFKEQ. Losses at the gene ends were 1 base for V and 3 bases for J; bases not matched to a gene: 4. The CDR3 length is 15 residues. The CDR3 nucleotides are TGTGCCAGCAGCCAAGGTCCAGCGGGGGGCTACGAGCAGTACTTC. It codes for CASSQGPAGGYEQYF.

V is TRBV11-2 and J is TRBJ2-1; tentatively, D is TRBD2 (6 bases). Germline V CDR1 and CDR2: SGHAT, FQNNGV. The germline V and J ends were trimmed by 4 bases and 7 bases, with 20 bases remaining between them. This CDR3 is 16 amino acids long. The CDR3 DNA is TGTGCCAGCAGCTGGCTTCTAGCGTCGCGAGAGAATGAGCAGTTCTTC. Translating it yields CASSWLLASRENEQFF. Variable domain in full (rest from reference TRBV11-2 and TRBJ2-1): EAGVAQSPRYKIIEKRQSVAFWCNPISGHATLYWYQQILGQGPKLLIQFQNNGVVDDSQLPKDRFSAERLKGVDSTLKIQPAKLEDSAVYLCASSWLLASRENEQFFGPGTRLTVL.

This chain joins TRBV2 and TRBJ1-3; no clear D. V gave up 0 bases and J gave up 9 bases, with 21 bases separating them. Germline V gene data show CDR1 as SNHLY and CDR2 as FYNNEI. This CDR3 spans 17 amino acids. CDR3 region: CASSEALRELVRGTIYF. DNA for the CDR3: TGTGCCAGCAGTGAAGCGCTTCGGGAACTGGTTCGAGGCACCATATATTTT. Complete variable domain (other parts from reference TRBV2 and TRBJ1-3): EPEVTQTPSHQVTQMGQEVILRCVPISNHLYFYWYRQILGQKVEFLVSFYNNEISEKSEIFDDQFSVERPDGSNFTLKIRSTKLEDSAMYFCASSEALRELVRGTIYFGEGSWLTVV.

V gene TRBV6-5 combines with J gene TRBJ1-1; D is perhaps TRBD1 (5 bases). CDR3 length: 14 amino acids. Germline V gives CDR1 MNHEY, CDR2 SVGAGI. V was pared by 3 bases and J by 8 bases, with 16 bases between. CDR3 amino acids: CASSYKGPDKEAFF. CDR3 DNA sequence: TGTGCCAGCAGTTATAAGGGGCCCGACAAAGAAGCTTTCTTT.

The chain employs TRBV11-2 and TRBJ2-2, with 9 bases lining up with TRBD2. From germline, CDR1 is SGHAT and CDR2 FQNNGV. There are 16 residues in the CDR3. V lost 7 bases, J lost 4 bases, and 10 bases stayed unmatched. The CDR3 loop is CASTVVSGRVTGELFF. The CDR3 DNA sequence: TGTGCCAGCACCGTGGTTAGCGGGAGAGTCACCGGGGAGCTGTTTTTT.

The chain recombines TRBV28 with TRBJ2-2, with D unresolved. This CDR3 has 14 residues. The V and J ends lost 3 bases and 7 bases respectively, with 12 bases between them. Germline V gene sequence: CDR1 MDHEN, CDR2 SYDVKM. The DNA of the CDR3 is TGTGCCAGCAGTTTCGCGGTGGGTATCGGGGAGCTGTTTTTT. Amino acids: CASSFAVGIGELFF.

CDR3 in amino acids: CASSVAAGRHTGELFF. The CDR3 DNA follows: TGTGCCAGCAGCGTCGCGGCCGGCAGACACACCGGGGAGCTGTTTTTT. The gene calls are TRBV9 and TRBJ2-2; D is unresolved. CDR3 length: 16 amino acids. V was pared by 2 bases and J by 3 bases, with 14 bases between. Germline V gene data show CDR1 as SGDLS and CDR2 as YYNGEE.